This T cell receptor (beta chain) is drawn from a study of low-dose radiotherapy and immunotherapy resistance in tumors. Overall study: Each fraction given to Cohort 2 every two weeks delivered 1 Gy, and the total reached 13 Gy over 26 weeks.

Indicated time point: after trial treatment. Treatment reported: LDRT plus nivolumab, ipilimumab, low-dose cyclophosphamide and aspirin (RACIN trial). The donors, trial participants, received nivolumab, ipilimumab, aspirin, low-dose cyclophosphamide and low-dose radiotherapy. Eligibility was restricted to patients presenting with advanced solid tumors that lacked tumor-infiltrating lymphocytes. There are many counts of this clonotype. Germline V gene sequence: CDR1 MNHNS, CDR2 SASEGT. V was cut by 2 bases and J by 15 bases, with 18 bases left in between. This CDR3 contains 13 residues. Covering alpha and beta chains, TRAV- and TRBV-specific primers were used for the first-strand cDNA. TCR amplification involved 20 PCR cycles with a constant-region primer and V-primer adapter. A single record per CDR3 protein comes from TCRdb applying MiXCR to the reads. Seen here are 40,000 or so distinct CDR3 sequences, around 25% observed once, and the top ten hold around 10%.

The sequence was collected from a male donor with prostate cancer. The starting material was PBMCs, obtained after low-dose radiotherapy plus immunotherapy. The chain uses TRBV6-1 and TRBJ2-3; D may match TRBD1 or TRBD2 (5 bases each). The CDR3 sequence is CASSETPGPEEYF. The CDR3 DNA sequence: TGTGCCAGCAGTGAAACCCCGGGACCGGAGGAATATTTT.